This T cell receptor beta chain was sequenced in a study of T cells in narcolepsy. Study summary: Donors had narcolepsy type 1 or type 2, or were healthy controls.

As regards this clone: Its antigen is undetermined.

Germline V lookup: CDR1 MNHEY, CDR2 SVGAGI. Trimming pared 8 bases from V and 1 base from J, leaving 11 bases between. There are 13 residues in the CDR3. Study-level findings and limits: Autoreactive HCRT-specific and TRIB2-specific clonotypes were marked in same-patient CSF-versus-blood CD4+ comparisons. Some memory CD4+ repertoires had no autoreactive clone sequences. Blood of same and different patients, but not healthy controls, reportedly held recurring autoreactive clonotypes.

TCRdb's table, derived via immunoSEQ multiplex PCR, lists solely in-frame clones and lacks some. The data hold 27,000 or so clones, with approximately 89% observed a single time. The source material was memory (CD45RA-) CD4+ T cells from blood. The clonotype originates from a human donor in good health. The rearrangement uses TRBV6-5 and TRBJ1-1; no definite D call. The CDR3, as DNA: TGTGCCAGCCGCGTAAAGGGGAACACTGAAGCTTTCTTT. Encoded protein: CASRVKGNTEAFF.